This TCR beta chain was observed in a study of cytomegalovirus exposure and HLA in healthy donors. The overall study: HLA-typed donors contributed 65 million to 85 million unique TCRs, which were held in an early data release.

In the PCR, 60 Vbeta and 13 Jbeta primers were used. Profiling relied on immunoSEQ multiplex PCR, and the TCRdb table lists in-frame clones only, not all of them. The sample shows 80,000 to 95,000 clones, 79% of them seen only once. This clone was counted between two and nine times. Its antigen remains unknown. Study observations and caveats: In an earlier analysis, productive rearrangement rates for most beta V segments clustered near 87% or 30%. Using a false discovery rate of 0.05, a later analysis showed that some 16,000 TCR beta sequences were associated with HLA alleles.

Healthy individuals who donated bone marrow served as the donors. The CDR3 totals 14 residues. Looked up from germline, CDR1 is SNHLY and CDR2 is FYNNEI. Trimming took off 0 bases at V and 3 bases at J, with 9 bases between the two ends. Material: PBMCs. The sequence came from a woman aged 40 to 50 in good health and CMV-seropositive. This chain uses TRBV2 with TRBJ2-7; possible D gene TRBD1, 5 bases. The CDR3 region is CASSEAGADYEQYF. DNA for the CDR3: TGTGCCAGCAGTGAAGCAGGGGCGGACTACGAGCAGTACTTC.